The 28 T cell receptor beta chains below come from one sample, sequenced in a study of T cell responses to AZD1222 COVID-19 vaccine. Method: immunoSEQ multiplex PCR; TCRdb's copy keeps in-frame clones and lacks some. The data contain around 110,000 clones, about 90% of them singletons. Here the sequenced sample was peripheral blood, taken on day 0 of AZD1222 vaccination. These TCRs come from an adult in good health.

This CDR3 reads CARLDINLNYGYTF. DNA of the CDR3: TGTGCCAGGCTGGACATCAACCTTAACTATGGCTACACCTTC. The chain employs TRBV11-3 and TRBJ1-2; weak D call: TRBD1 (5 bases). Trimming pared 9 bases from V and 1 base from J, leaving 15 bases between. The CDR3 is made up of 14 amino acids. Germline CDR1 reads SGHNT; CDR2 reads YENEEA. Based on the CDR3 plus reference TRBV11-3 and TRBJ1-2, the full variable domain is EAGVVQSPRYKIIEKKQPVAFWCNPISGHNTLYWYLQNLGQGPELLIRYENEEAVDDSQLPKDRFSAERLKGVDSTLKIQPAELGDSAVYLCARLDINLNYGYTFGSGTRLTVV.

The gene calls are TRBV3-1 (or the pseudogene TRBV3-2) and TRBJ1-1; 10 bases align to TRBD1. Germline V lookup: CDR1 LGHDT, CDR2 YNNKEL (reference sequence). This CDR3 comprises 19 residues. Trimming took 0 bases from V and 1 from J; bases not matched to a gene: 11. CDR3 in amino acids: CASSQDPGTGTGENTEAFF. The DNA for the CDR3 is TGTGCCAGCAGCCAAGATCCCGGGACAGGGACAGGGGAGAACACTGAAGCTTTCTTT.

The gene calls are TRBV5-1 and TRBJ1-4; 9 positions agree with TRBD1. J lost 9 bases, V lost 0 bases, and 6 bases had no gene match. The CDR3 runs 15 residues. Germline CDR1 reads SGHRS; CDR2 reads YFSETQ. The CDR3 sequence: CASSLGGTGLKKLFF. The CDR3 DNA reads as TGCGCCAGCAGCTTGGGAGGGACAGGGCTGAAAAAACTGTTTTTT.

J is TRBJ1-4 and V is TRBV27, with 8 nucleotides matching TRBD1. CDR3 length: 14 amino acids. Germline lookup yields CDR1 MNHEY and CDR2 SMNVEV (reference sequence). Trimming removed 4 bases from V and 7 bases from J; junction bases left unmatched: 5. The CDR3 loop reads CASSSQGAREKLFF. In DNA, the CDR3 is TGTGCCAGCAGTTCGCAGGGGGCGCGTGAAAAACTGTTTTTT.

The chain joins TRBV6-5 to TRBJ2-1; 10 nucleotides agree with TRBD2. From germline, CDR1 is MNHEY and CDR2 SVGAGI. The CDR3 is made up of 13 amino acids. J lost 10 bases, V lost 2 bases, and 2 bases had no gene match. CDR3 amino acids: CASSYGGLAEQFF. The CDR3 DNA reads as TGTGCCAGCAGTTACGGGGGACTAGCGGAGCAGTTCTTC.

The rearrangement joins TRBV7-2 to TRBJ2-1, with 12 nucleotides matching TRBD1. Germline CDR1 is SGHTA and CDR2 is FQGNSA. Trimming removed 5 bases from V and 7 bases from J; junction bases left unmatched: 3. The CDR3 sequence is 14 residues long. The CDR3 DNA follows: TGTGCCAGCAGCCGGGACAGGGGGCCTAATGAGCAGTTCTTC. Translated: CASSRDRGPNEQFF. Full variable domain (rest looked up from reference TRBV7-2 and TRBJ2-1): GAGVSQSPSNKVTEKGKDVELRCDPISGHTALYWYRQSLGQGLEFLIYFQGNSAPDKSGLPSDRFSAERTGGSVSTLTIQRTQQEDSAVYLCASSRDRGPNEQFFGPGTRLTVL.

The rearrangement uses TRBV5-6 and TRBJ2-3; D is uncertain. V shed 1 base and J shed 3 bases, with 9 bases lying between them. Germline CDR1 SGHDT, CDR2 YYEEEE. The CDR3 loop spans 14 amino acids. For the CDR3, the DNA is TGTGCCAGCAGCTTGTGGCCAAGAACAGATACGCAGTATTTT. This sequence encodes CASSLWPRTDTQYF.

The chain uses TRBV9 and TRBJ2-5; 9 nucleotides line up with TRBD1. There are 16 residues in the CDR3. In germline, CDR1 is SGDLS, CDR2 YYNGEE. Germline trimming cut 3 bases from V and 5 bases from J; bases unmatched to any gene: 11. CDR3: CASSGTTGGAGETQYF. CDR3 DNA sequence: TGTGCCAGCAGCGGAACAACAGGGGGCGCGGGGGAGACCCAGTACTTC.

The rearrangement joins TRBV6-5 to TRBJ2-7, with 10 bases fitting TRBD1. This CDR3 contains 14 residues. CDR1 is MNHEY, CDR2 SVGAGI, per germline. The ends lost 6 bases at V and 4 bases at J; junction bases unmatched: 6. The CDR3 nucleotides read TGTGCCAGCAGCCACCCGGGACAGGGGTACGAGCAGTACTTC. It yields the protein CASSHPGQGYEQYF.

CDR3 residues: CASSPGGFVGTVGYEQYF. The CDR3 region has the DNA TGTGCCAGCAGCCCTGGGGGATTCGTAGGGACAGTGGGCTACGAGCAGTACTTC. The chain is built from TRBV5-4 and TRBJ2-7, with 7 bases lining up with TRBD1. With V trimmed by 4 bases and J by 3 bases, 19 bases remained unmatched. This CDR3 has 18 residues. Germline CDR1 and CDR2: SGHNT and YYREEE (reference sequence).

The chain links TRBV19 to TRBJ1-2, with D unclear. Germline V CDR1 and CDR2: LNHDA, SQIVND (reference sequence). The CDR3 totals 14 residues. V lost 4 bases to trimming and J lost 7 bases, with 16 bases between them. CDR3 loop: CASSTTMTGSGYTF. For the CDR3, the DNA is TGTGCCAGTAGTACAACAATGACGGGCTCTGGCTACACCTTC.

J is TRBJ1-5 and V is TRBV6-1; a possible D gene is TRBD1 (6 bases). Trimming pared 3 bases from V and 1 base from J, leaving 13 bases between. Germline V gene data show CDR1 as MNHNS and CDR2 as SASEGT. The CDR3 contains 16 residues. The CDR3 DNA is TGTGCCAGCAGTGATTACAGGGTGGTGAGCAATCAGCCCCAGCATTTT. This codes for CASSDYRVVSNQPQHF.

This clone was counted a single time. This chain links TRBV7-9 with TRBJ1-1; tentative D call: TRBD1 (6 bases). Germline V gene data show CDR1 as SEHNR and CDR2 as FQNEAQ (reference sequence). The CDR3 consists of 17 residues. V dropped 1 base and J dropped 1 base, with 16 bases sitting between them. The CDR3 loop reads CASSLVGRGTSNTEAFF. DNA of the CDR3: TGTGCCAGCAGCTTAGTGGGCAGGGGTACTTCGAACACTGAAGCTTTCTTT.

The chain joins TRBV3-1 (or the pseudogene TRBV3-2) to TRBJ2-7; 7 bases align to TRBD1. Germline CDR1 and CDR2: LGHDT and YNNKEL (reference sequence). CDR3 length equals 14 residues. Trimming at V came to 2 bases and at J to 2 bases, leaving 3 bases not matched to a gene. DNA for the CDR3: TGTGCCAGCAGCCAACTGGACAGGACCTACGAGCAGTACTTC. Protein product: CASSQLDRTYEQYF.

V and J are TRBV7-8 and TRBJ2-5, with TRBD2 as a possible D gene (6 bases). With 3 bases removed from V and 6 bases from J, the gap between germline ends came to 32 bases. In germline, CDR1 is SGHVS, CDR2 FQNEAQ. The CDR3 consists of 20 residues. CDR3 sequence: CASSFAWVGGAGPREKTQYF. DNA of the CDR3: TGTGCCAGCAGCTTCGCTTGGGTAGGCGGGGCGGGGCCCCGAGAGAAGACCCAGTACTTC. Full variable domain (rest looked up from reference TRBV7-8 and TRBJ2-5): GAGVSQSPRYKVAKRGQDVALRCDPISGHVSLFWYQQALGQGPEFLTYFQNEAQLDKSGLPSDRFFAERPEGSVSTLKIQRTQQEDSAVYLCASSFAWVGGAGPREKTQYFGPGTRLLVL.

The rearrangement uses TRBV28 and TRBJ1-3; 8 nucleotides match TRBD1. There are 17 residues in the CDR3. V lost 6 bases, J lost 6 bases, and 16 bases stayed unmatched. CDR1 is MDHEN and CDR2 is SYDVKM in the germline V gene. The CDR3 spells CASSPSSGQGALNTIYF. CDR3 nucleotide sequence: TGTGCCAGCAGCCCGAGCTCAGGTCAGGGGGCTTTAAACACCATATATTTT.

J is TRBJ2-3 and V is TRBV5-4; D is ambiguous. Germline V gene sequence: CDR1 SGHNT, CDR2 YYREEE (reference sequence). The V end was cut by 1 base, the J end by 0 bases, with 6 bases between. The CDR3 runs to 14 residues. CDR3 amino acids: CASSLPRSTDTQYF. DNA for the CDR3: TGTGCCAGCAGCTTGCCCCGAAGCACAGATACGCAGTATTTT.

The rearrangement links TRBV4-3 to TRBJ2-2; tentative D call: TRBD1 (6 bases). This CDR3 is built from 12 residues. Germline CDR1 LGHNA, CDR2 YSLEER. The ends were cut back, 5 bases at V and 9 bases at J, with 10 bases in the middle. For the CDR3, the DNA is TGCGCCAGCAGCTACAGGGTCCGGGAGCTGTTTTTT. This sequence encodes CASSYRVRELFF.

This clone came up a few times. The V and J genes are TRBV5-1 and TRBJ2-7; 8 bases match TRBD1. With V trimmed by 1 base and J by 5 bases, 2 bases remained unmatched. This CDR3 region has 13 residues. Germline V lookup: CDR1 SGHRS, CDR2 YFSETQ. The CDR3 DNA reads as TGCGCCAGCAGCTTGTCAGGGGGCCACGAGCAGTACTTC. Translation: CASSLSGGHEQYF. Looking up the rest from reference TRBV5-1 and TRBJ2-7 gives the full variable domain: KAGVTQTPRYLIKTRGQQVTLSCSPISGHRSVSWYQQTPGQGLQFLFEYFSETQRNKGNFPGRFSGRQFSNSRSEMNVSTLELGDSALYLCASSLSGGHEQYFGPGTRLTVT.

The chain recombines TRBV7-8 with TRBJ2-4; D might be TRBD2 (5 bases). Trimming took 5 bases from V and 0 from J, leaving 11 bases between them. The CDR3 is 15 residues long. In germline, CDR1 is SGHVS, CDR2 FQNEAQ. In DNA, the CDR3 is TGTGCCAGCAGCCCTGGCGGGTCAGCCAAAAACATTCAGTACTTC. This encodes CASSPGGSAKNIQYF.

The chain employs TRBV29-1 and TRBJ2-1, with D perhaps matching TRBD2 (7 bases). V was trimmed by 1 base and J by 0 bases, leaving 13 bases between them. The germline CDR1 and CDR2 sequences are SQVTM and ANQGSEA. The CDR3 totals 16 residues. The CDR3 DNA is TGCAGCGTTGAAGGAGGGAGGGGGAGCTCCTACAATGAGCAGTTCTTC. Translation: CSVEGGRGSSYNEQFF.

V is TRBV5-4 and J is TRBJ1-2; tentative D call: TRBD1 (6 bases). This CDR3 has 14 residues. The V end lost 0 bases, the J end lost 3 bases, and 9 bases lay between the germline ends. Germline V gene sequence: CDR1 SGHNT, CDR2 YYREEE (reference sequence). The CDR3 spells CASSLEQGDYGYTF. CDR3 nucleotides: TGTGCCAGCAGCTTGGAACAGGGCGACTATGGCTACACCTTC.

The chain combines TRBV5-6 with TRBJ2-6, with TRBD1 identical over 7 bases. The CDR3 contains 17 residues. Trimming at V came to 4 bases and at J to 0 bases, leaving 7 bases not matched to a gene. CDR1 SGHDT and CDR2 YYEEEE come from the germline V gene. This CDR3 reads CASSRGQATSGANVLTF. The CDR3 DNA is TGTGCCAGCAGCCGAGGACAGGCGACCTCTGGGGCCAACGTCCTGACTTTC.

This clone was counted a single time. This chain joins TRBV30 and TRBJ1-2; D is ambiguous. The germline V gene has CDR1 GTSNPN and CDR2 SVGIG (reference sequence). V lost 2 bases, J lost 4 bases, and 17 bases lay in between. This CDR3 contains 15 residues. CDR3 coding DNA: TGTGCCTGGAGTCCTCAGCCGACGATTGCCTATGGCTACACCTTC. Residues: CAWSPQPTIAYGYTF.

The chain employs TRBV14 and TRBJ1-5, with 7 bases matching TRBD1. This CDR3 region has 21 residues. The J segment lost 0 bases and the V segment lost 0 bases, leaving 17 bases of the junction unmatched. Germline V gives CDR1 SGHDN, CDR2 FVKESK. CDR3 nucleotides: TGTGCCAGCAGCCAAGATTTAACAGGGGAGTGGGTTGTCTATAGCAATCAGCCCCAGCATTTT. This gives the protein CASSQDLTGEWVVYSNQPQHF.

The rearrangement uses TRBV30 and TRBJ2-2; D is ambiguous. This CDR3 has 12 residues. CDR1 GTSNPN and CDR2 SVGIG come from the germline V gene (reference sequence). With 5 bases removed from V and 3 bases from J, the gap between germline ends came to 7 bases. The CDR3, as DNA: TGTGCCTGGGGTCGGTACACCGGGGAGCTGTTTTTT. This sequence encodes CAWGRYTGELFF.

The chain is built from TRBV7-9 and TRBJ1-1; 7 nucleotides align to TRBD1. Germline V gene sequence: CDR1 SEHNR, CDR2 FQNEAQ (reference sequence). The CDR3 loop spans 15 amino acids. V shed 4 bases, J shed 4 bases, and the junction held 9 bases outside the gene matches. The CDR3 DNA sequence: TGTGCCAGCAGCTGGAGAGGGGGCCTCGGCACTGAAGCTTTCTTT. Residues: CASSWRGGLGTEAFF.

This chain joins TRBV24-1 and TRBJ1-1; TRBD1 agrees at 8 bases. Germline V gene lookup returns CDR1 KGHDR and CDR2 SFDVKD. This CDR3 comprises 16 residues. J lost 1 base, V lost 2 bases, and 5 bases had no gene match. The CDR3 protein is CATSDSQGAPNTEAFF. Written as DNA, the CDR3 is TGTGCCACCAGTGATTCCCAGGGGGCTCCGAACACTGAAGCTTTCTTT.